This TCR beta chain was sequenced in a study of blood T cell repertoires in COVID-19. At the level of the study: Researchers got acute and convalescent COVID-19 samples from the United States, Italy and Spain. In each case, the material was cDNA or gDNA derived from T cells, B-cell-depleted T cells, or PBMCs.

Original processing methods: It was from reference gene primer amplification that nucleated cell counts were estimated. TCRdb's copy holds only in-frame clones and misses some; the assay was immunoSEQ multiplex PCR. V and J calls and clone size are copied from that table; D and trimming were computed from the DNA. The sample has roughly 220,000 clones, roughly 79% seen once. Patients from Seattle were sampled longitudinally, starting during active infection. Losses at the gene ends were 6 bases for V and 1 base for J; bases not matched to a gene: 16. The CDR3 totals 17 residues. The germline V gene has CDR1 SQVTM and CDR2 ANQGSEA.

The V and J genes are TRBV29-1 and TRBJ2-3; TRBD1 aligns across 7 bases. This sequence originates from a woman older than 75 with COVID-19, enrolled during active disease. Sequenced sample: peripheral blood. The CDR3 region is CSVSTGDSPLGTDTQYF. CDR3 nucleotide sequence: TGCAGCGTATCTACAGGGGATAGTCCTTTAGGCACAGATACGCAGTATTTT.